A selection of T cell receptor beta chains follows, all from one sample in a study of TIL therapy for anti-PD-1-resistant metastatic lung cancer. Sequenced by immunoSEQ multiplex PCR; TCRdb stores in-frame clones only, minus some. Of approximately 87,000 clones in the sample, about three fifths are singletons; the top ten hold 11%. This material consisted of tumor tissue, taken at baseline. Source of these receptors: a person aged 25 to 85 with non-small cell lung cancer. CDR3s include the opening cysteine and the closing phenylalanine or tryptophan. Fields, in order: CDR3 protein, D gene, CDR3 length, J gene, V gene. The D gene is left open where the match is weak.

cdr3_aa: CASRFTAGETQYF; d_call: NA; cdr3_length: 13; j_call: TRBJ2-5; v_call: TRBV2
cdr3_aa: CASSPSGTSVTYEQYF; d_call: TRBD2; cdr3_length: 16; j_call: TRBJ2-7; v_call: TRBV11-2
cdr3_aa: CASSQAATGGQPQHF; d_call: TRBD1; cdr3_length: 15; j_call: TRBJ1-5; v_call: TRBV4-1
cdr3_aa: CASSEPLYNEQFF; d_call: NA; cdr3_length: 13; j_call: TRBJ2-1; v_call: TRBV2
cdr3_aa: CASSPQGQAFF; d_call: NA; cdr3_length: 11; j_call: TRBJ1-1; v_call: TRBV28
cdr3_aa: CASSPVPDSYNEQFF; d_call: NA; cdr3_length: 15; j_call: TRBJ2-1; v_call: TRBV9
cdr3_aa: CSGQMNTEAFF; d_call: NA; cdr3_length: 11; j_call: TRBJ1-1; v_call: TRBV20-1
cdr3_aa: CASSLAGTDYGYTF; d_call: TRBD1; cdr3_length: 14; j_call: TRBJ1-2; v_call: TRBV7-3
cdr3_aa: CASSPIIPSGSRTDTQYF; d_call: TRBD2; cdr3_length: 18; j_call: TRBJ2-3; v_call: TRBV7-6
cdr3_aa: CASSLEAGTSIEQFF; d_call: TRBD2; cdr3_length: 15; j_call: TRBJ2-1; v_call: TRBV28
cdr3_aa: CASGREGTDTQYF; d_call: TRBD2; cdr3_length: 13; j_call: TRBJ2-3; v_call: TRBV2
cdr3_aa: CASSAGGTVNEQFF; d_call: TRBD2; cdr3_length: 14; j_call: TRBJ2-1; v_call: TRBV9
cdr3_aa: CASSQDGGGGEAFF; d_call: NA; cdr3_length: 14; j_call: TRBJ1-1; v_call: TRBV4-3
cdr3_aa: CSVWTSAFLFF; d_call: TRBD2; cdr3_length: 11; j_call: TRBJ2-1; v_call: TRBV29-1
cdr3_aa: CASRPSPVMRTEAFF; d_call: NA; cdr3_length: 15; j_call: TRBJ1-1; v_call: TRBV5-8
cdr3_aa: CASSVVSSGTGELFF; d_call: NA; cdr3_length: 15; j_call: TRBJ2-2; v_call: TRBV9
cdr3_aa: CASRLGTQANQPQHF; d_call: NA; cdr3_length: 15; j_call: TRBJ1-5; v_call: TRBV5-1
cdr3_aa: CASVPRQGRGGELFF; d_call: NA; cdr3_length: 15; j_call: TRBJ2-2; v_call: TRBV28
cdr3_aa: CASSPGGPGEKLFF; d_call: NA; cdr3_length: 14; j_call: TRBJ1-4; v_call: TRBV5-1
cdr3_aa: CASSPHFRDSRGETQYF; d_call: TRBD1; cdr3_length: 17; j_call: TRBJ2-5; v_call: TRBV28
cdr3_aa: CASSPRQDVEAFF; d_call: NA; cdr3_length: 13; j_call: TRBJ1-1; v_call: TRBV5-1
cdr3_aa: CASSPPTSGGHTDTQYF; d_call: TRBD2; cdr3_length: 17; j_call: TRBJ2-3; v_call: TRBV18
cdr3_aa: CATSDGTKNIQYF; d_call: NA; cdr3_length: 13; j_call: TRBJ2-4; v_call: TRBV24-1
cdr3_aa: CASSTQGGSPTDTQYF; d_call: NA; cdr3_length: 16; j_call: TRBJ2-3; v_call: TRBV7-9
cdr3_aa: CASSFGRGGVEQYF; d_call: NA; cdr3_length: 14; j_call: TRBJ2-7; v_call: TRBV7-2
cdr3_aa: CASSPGPQETQYF; d_call: NA; cdr3_length: 13; j_call: TRBJ2-5; v_call: TRBV4-1
cdr3_aa: CASSLDPIGVGGETQYF; d_call: NA; cdr3_length: 17; j_call: TRBJ2-5; v_call: TRBV5-1
cdr3_aa: CATSDARGQPQHF; d_call: NA; cdr3_length: 13; j_call: TRBJ1-5; v_call: TRBV24-1
cdr3_aa: CASSYRDTGELFF; d_call: NA; cdr3_length: 13; j_call: TRBJ2-2; v_call: TRBV3-1/TRBV3-2
cdr3_aa: CASSFRQAPSGDAFF; d_call: NA; cdr3_length: 15; j_call: TRBJ1-1; v_call: TRBV6-6
cdr3_aa: CATSDELAGGPSGELFF; d_call: TRBD2; cdr3_length: 17; j_call: TRBJ2-2; v_call: TRBV24-1
cdr3_aa: CASSLGTGADTQYF; d_call: TRBD1; cdr3_length: 14; j_call: TRBJ2-3; v_call: TRBV11-2
cdr3_aa: CSVSLVGQGDYEQYF; d_call: TRBD1; cdr3_length: 15; j_call: TRBJ2-7; v_call: TRBV29-1
cdr3_aa: CASSVGLTNQPQHF; d_call: NA; cdr3_length: 14; j_call: TRBJ1-5; v_call: TRBV9
cdr3_aa: CASSLAADRAEAFF; d_call: TRBD1; cdr3_length: 14; j_call: TRBJ1-1; v_call: TRBV7-2